This TCR beta chain was captured by sequencing in a study of blood T cell repertoires in COVID-19. Study in general: Samples representing acute and convalescent COVID-19 were sourced from the United States, Italy and Spain. Sources were T cells, B-cell-depleted T cells, or PBMCs; the material itself was cDNA or gDNA.

Original processing methods: For nucleated cells, counts were estimated from reference gene primer amplification. Only in-frame clones appear in the TCRdb table, and some are missing; sequencing was by immunoSEQ multiplex PCR. V and J calls and clone size are those listed in that table; D and trimming were worked out from the DNA. This table holds roughly 90,000 clones, approximately 80% found once. The CDR3 has 14 residues. Germline-derived CDR1 and CDR2 are MNHEY and SMNVEV (reference sequence). The V and J ends lost 2 bases and 6 bases respectively, with 14 bases between them. The gene calls are TRBV27 and TRBJ2-7; D may be TRBD2 (6 bases). Sequenced input: peripheral blood. This TCR derives from a woman aged 65 to 85 with acute or convalescent COVID-19. The CDR3 protein is CASSLDGSPGEQYF. The DNA of the CDR3 is TGTGCCAGCAGTTTAGACGGGAGCCCCGGCGAGCAGTACTTC.